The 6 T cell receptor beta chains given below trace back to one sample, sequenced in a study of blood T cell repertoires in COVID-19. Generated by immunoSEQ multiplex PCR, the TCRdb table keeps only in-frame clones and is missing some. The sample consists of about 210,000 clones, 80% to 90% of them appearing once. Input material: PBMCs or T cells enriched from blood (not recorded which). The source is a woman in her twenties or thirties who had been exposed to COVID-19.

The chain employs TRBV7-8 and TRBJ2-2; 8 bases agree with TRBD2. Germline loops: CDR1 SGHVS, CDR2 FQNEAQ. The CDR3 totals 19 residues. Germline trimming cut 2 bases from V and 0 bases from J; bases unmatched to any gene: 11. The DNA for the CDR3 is TGTGCCAGCAGCTTAAGGGCGGCGGGGGGATACGCGAACACCGGGGAGCTGTTTTTT. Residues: CASSLRAAGGYANTGELFF.

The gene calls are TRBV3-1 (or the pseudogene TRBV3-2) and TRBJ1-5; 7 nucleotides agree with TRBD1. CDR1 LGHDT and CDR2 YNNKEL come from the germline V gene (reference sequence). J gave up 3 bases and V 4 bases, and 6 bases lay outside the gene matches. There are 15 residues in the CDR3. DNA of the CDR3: TGTGCCAGCAGCCGAACAGGGGATGCCAATCAGCCCCAGCATTTT. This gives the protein CASSRTGDANQPQHF.

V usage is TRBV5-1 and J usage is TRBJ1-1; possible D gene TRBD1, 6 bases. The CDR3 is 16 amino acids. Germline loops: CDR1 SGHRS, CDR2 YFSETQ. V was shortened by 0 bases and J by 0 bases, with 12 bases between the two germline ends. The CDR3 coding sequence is TGCGCCAGCAGCTTGGAACAGGGCCCCATGAACACTGAAGCTTTCTTT. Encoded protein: CASSLEQGPMNTEAFF.

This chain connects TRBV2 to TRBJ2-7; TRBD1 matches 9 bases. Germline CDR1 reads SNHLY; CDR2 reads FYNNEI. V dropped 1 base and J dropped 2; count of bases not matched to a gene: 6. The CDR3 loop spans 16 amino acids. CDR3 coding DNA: TGTGCCAGCAGTGAAGGCGACAGGGGGTATCCCTACGAGCAGTACTTC. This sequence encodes CASSEGDRGYPYEQYF.

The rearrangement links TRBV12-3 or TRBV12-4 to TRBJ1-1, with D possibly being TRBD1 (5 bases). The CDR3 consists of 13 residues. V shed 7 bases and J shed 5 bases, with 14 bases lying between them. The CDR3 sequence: CASTLGLETEAFF. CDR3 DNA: TGTGCCAGCACCCTGGGGCTGGAGACTGAAGCTTTCTTT.

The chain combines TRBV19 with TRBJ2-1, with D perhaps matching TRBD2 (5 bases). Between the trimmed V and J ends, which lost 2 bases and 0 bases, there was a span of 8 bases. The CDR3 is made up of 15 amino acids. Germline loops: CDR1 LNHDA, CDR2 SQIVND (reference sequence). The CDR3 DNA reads TGTGCCAGTAGTATACCGGGGAGCTCCTACAATGAGCAGTTCTTC. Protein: CASSIPGSSYNEQFF.